This record looks at one TCR beta chain sequence and its context. The antigen is undetermined. The data belong to a study of cytomegalovirus exposure and HLA in healthy donors. Regarding the study as a whole: Accounts indicate the classifier identified cytomegalovirus status with strong specificity and sensitivity.

The method was immunoSEQ multiplex PCR; TCRdb's version includes in-frame clones alone and lacks a portion of them. The sample lists 250,000 to 300,000 clones, around 90% occurring once. Sequenced material: PBMCs. The TCR sequence derives from a woman between 18 and 30 years old in good health and CMV-seronegative.

In DNA form, the CDR3 reads TGTGCCAGCAGTTCCCCTTCGGGATTCTATGGCTACACCTTC. Its protein is CASSSPSGFYGYTF. The chain has TRBV28 and TRBJ1-2; D call uncertain. The CDR3 is 14 amino acids. The V end lost 4 bases, the J end lost 4 bases, and 13 bases lay between the germline ends. Looked up from germline, CDR1 is MDHEN and CDR2 is SYDVKM.